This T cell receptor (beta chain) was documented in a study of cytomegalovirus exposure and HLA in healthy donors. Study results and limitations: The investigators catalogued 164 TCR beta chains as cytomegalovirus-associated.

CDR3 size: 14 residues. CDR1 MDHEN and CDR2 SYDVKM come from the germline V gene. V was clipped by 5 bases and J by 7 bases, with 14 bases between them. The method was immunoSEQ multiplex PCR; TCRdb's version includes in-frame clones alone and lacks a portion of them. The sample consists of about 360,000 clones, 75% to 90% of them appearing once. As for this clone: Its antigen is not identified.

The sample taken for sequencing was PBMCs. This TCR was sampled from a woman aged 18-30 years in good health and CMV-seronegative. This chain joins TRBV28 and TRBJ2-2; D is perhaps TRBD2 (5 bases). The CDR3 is CASSRTDGGGELFF. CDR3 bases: TGTGCCAGCAGTCGAACAGACGGAGGCGGGGAGCTGTTTTTT.